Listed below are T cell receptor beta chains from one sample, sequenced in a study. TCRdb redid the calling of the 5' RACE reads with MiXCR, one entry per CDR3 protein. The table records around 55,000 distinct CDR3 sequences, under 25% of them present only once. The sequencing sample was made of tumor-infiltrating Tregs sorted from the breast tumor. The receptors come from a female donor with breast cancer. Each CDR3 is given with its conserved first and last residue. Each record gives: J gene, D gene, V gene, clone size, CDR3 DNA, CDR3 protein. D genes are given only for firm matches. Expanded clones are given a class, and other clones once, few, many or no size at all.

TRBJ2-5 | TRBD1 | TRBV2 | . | TGTGCCAGCAGCGCACGGACAGGGCACGGGGAGACCCAGTACTTC | CASSARTGHGETQYF
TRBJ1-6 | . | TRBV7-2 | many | TGTGCCAGCAGCTTAGGTCCAGGGTATTCACCCCTCCACTTT | CASSLGPGYSPLHF
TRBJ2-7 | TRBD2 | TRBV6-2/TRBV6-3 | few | TGTGCCAGCAGTAACCCTAGCGGATCCTACGAGCAGTACTTC | CASSNPSGSYEQYF
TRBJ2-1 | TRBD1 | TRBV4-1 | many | TGCGCCAGCAGCCACGCGAACCGGGACAGCAATGAGCAGTTCTTC | CASSHANRDSNEQFF
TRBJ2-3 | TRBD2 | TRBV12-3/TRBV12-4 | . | TGTGCCAGCAGTCGGAGCGGGGCCACAGATACGCAGTATTTT | CASSRSGATDTQYF
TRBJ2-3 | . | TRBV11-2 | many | TGTGCCAGCAGCAAAGGGACCCGGAGTAGCACAGATACGCAGTATTTT | CASSKGTRSSTDTQYF
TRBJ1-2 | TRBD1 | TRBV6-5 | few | TGTGCCAGCAGCTCGACAGGGGACTATGGCTACACCTTC | CASSSTGDYGYTF
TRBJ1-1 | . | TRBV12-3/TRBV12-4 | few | TGTGCCAGCAGTTTGGGGCAGGGAGGGAACACTGAAGCTTTCTTT | CASSLGQGGNTEAFF
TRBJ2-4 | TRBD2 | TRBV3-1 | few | TGTGCCAGCAGCCTCGGGGTAGCGGGGGTGGAGTACTTC | CASSLGVAGVEYF
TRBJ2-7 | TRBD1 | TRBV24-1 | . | TGTGCCGTGGGAGAACGACAGGGGGCGAGAGAGCAGTACTTC | CAVGERQGAREQYF
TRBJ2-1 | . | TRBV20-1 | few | TGCAGTGCTAGAGGCAAATCGGGCTACAATGAGCAGTTCTTC | CSARGKSGYNEQFF
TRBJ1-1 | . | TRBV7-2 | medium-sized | TGTGCCAGCAGCTCCATGTATGGGACTGAAGCTTTCTTT | CASSSMYGTEAFF
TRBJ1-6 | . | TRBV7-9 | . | TGTGCCAGCAGCTCACCGGACACATATTATTCACCCCTCCACTTT | CASSSPDTYYSPLHF
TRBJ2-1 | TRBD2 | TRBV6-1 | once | TGTGCCAGCACCCCCGGACTAGCGGGGACATACCATGAGCAGTTCTTC | CASTPGLAGTYHEQFF
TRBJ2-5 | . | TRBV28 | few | TGTGCCAGCAGTACGAGGGAGACCCAGTACTTC | CASSTRETQYF
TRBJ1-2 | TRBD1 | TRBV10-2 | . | TGCGCCAGCAGTGAGTCATTAAAGACAGGGGAAGTAAGAGGCTACACCTTC | CASSESLKTGEVRGYTF
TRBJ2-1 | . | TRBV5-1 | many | TGCGCCAGCAGCTTGGGAAACGCAGTGGATGAGCAGTTCTTC | CASSLGNAVDEQFF